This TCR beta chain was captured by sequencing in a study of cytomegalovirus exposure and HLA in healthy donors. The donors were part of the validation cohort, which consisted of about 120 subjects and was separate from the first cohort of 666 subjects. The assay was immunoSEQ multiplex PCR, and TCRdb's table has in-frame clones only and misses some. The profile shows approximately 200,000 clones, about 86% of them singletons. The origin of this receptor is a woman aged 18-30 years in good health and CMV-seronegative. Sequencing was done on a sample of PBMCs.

In DNA form, the CDR3 reads TGTGCCACCGGATATGTGAGGGTTTATGGAGAGCAGTACTTC. Amino acid sequence: CATGYVRVYGEQYF. The genes are TRBV2 and TRBJ2-7, with D tentatively TRBD2 (5 bases). Trimming left V 10 bases short and J 7 bases short, with 23 bases between. Germline lookup yields CDR1 SNHLY and CDR2 FYNNEI. The CDR3 consists of 14 residues. The variable domain in full, with the rest retrieved from reference TRBV2 and TRBJ2-7, is EPEVTQTPSHQVTQMGQEVILRCVPISNHLYFYWYRQILGQKVEFLVSFYNNEISEKSEIFDDQFSVERPDGSNFTLKIRSTKLEDSAMYFCATGYVRVYGEQYFGPGTRLTVT.